This T cell receptor (beta chain) was identified in a study of OX40 agonist ivuxolimab in advanced cancers. Looking at the study overall: Ivuxolimab, an antibody acting as an agonist of OX40 (CD134), was used to treat patients. Partial responses were recorded for three patients, including one with hepatocellular carcinoma and two with cutaneous melanoma.

Notes on the study in general: Averaging showed that CD8+ T cells had more expanded clones than CD4+ did. Clonal expansion was among the lowest in partial responders at 0.1-3.0 mg/kg, especially CD8+.

Sequencing was performed with immunoSEQ multiplex PCR; in TCRdb, only in-frame clones are kept and a portion is missing. The sample yields 55,000 to 75,000 clones, 75% to 85% seen once. The CDR3 totals 17 residues. Germline V gives CDR1 SGHRS, CDR2 YFSETQ. Trimming stripped 0 bases from V and 6 bases from J, with 18 bases between. Details on this clone: Its antigen is still unknown.

This clonotype was obtained from an adult with an advanced solid tumor such as melanoma, head and neck, liver or kidney cancer. V gene TRBV5-1 combines with J gene TRBJ2-2, with TRBD2 as a possible D gene (7 bases). The source material was CD4+ or CD8+ T cells sorted from blood, sampled in a trial of the OX40 agonist ivuxolimab. This CDR3 reads CASSLGPGGRAPGELFF. CDR3 nucleotide sequence: TGCGCCAGCAGCTTGGGACCCGGGGGGCGGGCCCCCGGGGAGCTGTTTTTT.